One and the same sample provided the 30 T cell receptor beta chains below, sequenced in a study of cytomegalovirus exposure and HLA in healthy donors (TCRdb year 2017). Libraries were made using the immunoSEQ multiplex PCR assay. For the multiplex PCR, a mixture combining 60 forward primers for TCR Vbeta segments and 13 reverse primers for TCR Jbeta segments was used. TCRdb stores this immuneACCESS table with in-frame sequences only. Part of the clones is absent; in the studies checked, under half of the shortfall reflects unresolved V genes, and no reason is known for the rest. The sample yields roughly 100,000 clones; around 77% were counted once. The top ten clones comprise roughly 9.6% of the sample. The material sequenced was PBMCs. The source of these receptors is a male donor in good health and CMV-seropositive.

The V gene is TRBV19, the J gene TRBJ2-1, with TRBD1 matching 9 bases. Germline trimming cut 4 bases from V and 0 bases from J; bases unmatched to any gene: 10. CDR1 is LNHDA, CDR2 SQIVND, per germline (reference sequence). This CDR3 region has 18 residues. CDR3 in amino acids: CASSSPFGTGSSYNEQFF. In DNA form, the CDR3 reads TGTGCCAGTAGTAGCCCTTTCGGGACAGGGAGCTCCTACAATGAGCAGTTCTTC.

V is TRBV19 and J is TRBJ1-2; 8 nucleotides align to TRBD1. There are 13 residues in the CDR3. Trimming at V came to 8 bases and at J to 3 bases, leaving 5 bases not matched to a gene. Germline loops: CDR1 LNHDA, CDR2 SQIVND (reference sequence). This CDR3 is CASGKDRDYGYTF. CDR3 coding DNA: TGTGCCAGTGGAAAGGACAGGGACTATGGCTACACCTTC.

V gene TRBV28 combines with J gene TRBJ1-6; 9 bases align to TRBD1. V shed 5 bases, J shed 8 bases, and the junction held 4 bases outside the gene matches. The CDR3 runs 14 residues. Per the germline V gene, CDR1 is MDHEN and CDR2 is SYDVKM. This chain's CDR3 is CASSMTGGYSPLHF. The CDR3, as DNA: TGTGCCAGCAGTATGACAGGGGGTTATTCACCCCTCCACTTT.

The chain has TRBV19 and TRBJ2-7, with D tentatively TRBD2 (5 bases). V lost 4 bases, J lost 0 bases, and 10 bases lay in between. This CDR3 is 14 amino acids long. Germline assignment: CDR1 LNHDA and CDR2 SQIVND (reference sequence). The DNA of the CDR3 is TGTGCCAGTAGTACTCCCGGACTCTCCTACGAGCAGTACTTC. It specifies CASSTPGLSYEQYF.

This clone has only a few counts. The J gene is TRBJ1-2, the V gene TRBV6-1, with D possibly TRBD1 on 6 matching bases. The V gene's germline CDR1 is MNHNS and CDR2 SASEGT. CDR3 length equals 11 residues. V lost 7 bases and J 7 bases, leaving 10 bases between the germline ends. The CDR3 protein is CASTNRAGYTF. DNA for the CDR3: TGTGCCAGCACGAACAGGGCTGGCTACACCTTC.

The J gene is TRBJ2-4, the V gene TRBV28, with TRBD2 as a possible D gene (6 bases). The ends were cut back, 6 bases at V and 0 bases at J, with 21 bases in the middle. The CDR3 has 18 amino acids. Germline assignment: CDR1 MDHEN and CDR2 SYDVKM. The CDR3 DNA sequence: TGTGCCAGCAGCCCGATTGGTATAGCGGATATAGCCAAAAACATTCAGTACTTC. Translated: CASSPIGIADIAKNIQYF.

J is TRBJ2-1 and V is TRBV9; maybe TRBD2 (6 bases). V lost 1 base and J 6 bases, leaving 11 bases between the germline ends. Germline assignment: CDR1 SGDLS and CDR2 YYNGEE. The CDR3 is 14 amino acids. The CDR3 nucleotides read TGTGCCAGCAGCGTACGGTGGGAGGTCAATGAGCAGTTCTTC. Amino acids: CASSVRWEVNEQFF.

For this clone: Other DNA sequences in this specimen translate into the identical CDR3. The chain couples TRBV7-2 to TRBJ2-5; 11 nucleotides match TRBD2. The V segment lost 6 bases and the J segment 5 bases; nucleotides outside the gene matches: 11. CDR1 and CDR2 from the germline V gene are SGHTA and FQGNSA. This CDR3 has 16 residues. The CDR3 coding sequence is TGTGCCAGCAGACTCCTTAGCGGGAGGGGCAAGGAGACCCAGTACTTC. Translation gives CASRLLSGRGKETQYF.

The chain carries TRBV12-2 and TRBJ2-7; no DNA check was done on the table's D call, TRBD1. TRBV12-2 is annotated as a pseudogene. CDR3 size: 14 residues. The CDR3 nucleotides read TGTGCAAGTCGCTTAGGGACAGGGGGCGACGAGCAGTACTTC. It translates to CASRLGTGGDEQYF.

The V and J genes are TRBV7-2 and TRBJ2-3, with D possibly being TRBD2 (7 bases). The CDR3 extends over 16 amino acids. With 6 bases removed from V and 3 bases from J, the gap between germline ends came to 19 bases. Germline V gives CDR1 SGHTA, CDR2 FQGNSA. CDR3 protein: CASSLGAAGGTDTQYF. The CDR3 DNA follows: TGTGCCAGCAGTTTGGGGGCGGCCGGGGGGACAGATACGCAGTATTTT. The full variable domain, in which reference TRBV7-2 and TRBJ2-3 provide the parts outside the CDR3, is GAGVSQSPSNKVTEKGKDVELRCDPISGHTALYWYRQSLGQGLEFLIYFQGNSAPDKSGLPSDRFSAERTGGSVSTLTIQRTQQEDSAVYLCASSLGAAGGTDTQYFGPGTRLTVL.

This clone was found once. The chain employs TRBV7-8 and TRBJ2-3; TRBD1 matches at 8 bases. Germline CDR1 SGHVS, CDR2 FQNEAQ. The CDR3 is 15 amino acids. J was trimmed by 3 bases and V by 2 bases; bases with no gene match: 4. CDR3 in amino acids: CASSLYQGATDTQYF. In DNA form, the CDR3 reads TGTGCCAGCAGCTTATATCAGGGGGCAACAGATACGCAGTATTTT.

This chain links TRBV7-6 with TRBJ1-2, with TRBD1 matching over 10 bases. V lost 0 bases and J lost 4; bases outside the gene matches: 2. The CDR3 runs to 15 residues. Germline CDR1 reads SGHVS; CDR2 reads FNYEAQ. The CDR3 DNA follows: TGTGCCAGCAGCTTAGCCGGGACAGGGGTCTATGGCTACACCTTC. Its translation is CASSLAGTGVYGYTF. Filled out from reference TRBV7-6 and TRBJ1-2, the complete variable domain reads GAGVSQSPRYKVTKRGQDVALRCDPISGHVSLYWYRQALGQGPEFLTYFNYEAQQDKSGLPNDRFSAERPEGSISTLTIQRTEQRDSAMYRCASSLAGTGVYGYTFGSGTRLTVV.

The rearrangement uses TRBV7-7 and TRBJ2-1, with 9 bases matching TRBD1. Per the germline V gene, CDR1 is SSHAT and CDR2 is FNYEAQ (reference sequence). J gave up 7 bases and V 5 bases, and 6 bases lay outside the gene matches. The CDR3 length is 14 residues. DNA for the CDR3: TGTGCCAGCAGCACACTAGGGACAGGGAATGAGCAGTTCTTC. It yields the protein CASSTLGTGNEQFF.

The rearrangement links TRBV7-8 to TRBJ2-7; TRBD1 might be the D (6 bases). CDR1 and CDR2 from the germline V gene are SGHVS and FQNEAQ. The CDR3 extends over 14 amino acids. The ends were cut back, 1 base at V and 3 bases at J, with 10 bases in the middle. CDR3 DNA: TGTGCCAGCAGCTTAGTGGGACACCTCTACGAGCAGTACTTC. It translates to CASSLVGHLYEQYF.

CDR3 in amino acids: CASSLNPGHDYEQYF. The CDR3 DNA reads as TGTGCCAGCTCGCTCAACCCGGGACATGACTACGAGCAGTACTTC. This chain connects TRBV18 to TRBJ2-7, with a possible D match to TRBD1 (6 bases). Trimming shortened V by 6 bases and J by 3 bases, and 18 bases separated the two germline ends. CDR3 length equals 15 residues. Germline V gene data show CDR1 as KGHSH and CDR2 as LQKENI.

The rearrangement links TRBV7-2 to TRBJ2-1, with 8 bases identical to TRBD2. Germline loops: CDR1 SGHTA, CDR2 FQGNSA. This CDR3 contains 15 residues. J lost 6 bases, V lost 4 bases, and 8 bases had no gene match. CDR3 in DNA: TGTGCCAGCAGCTCATTGGGACTAGGAATCAATGAGCAGTTCTTC. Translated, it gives CASSSLGLGINEQFF.

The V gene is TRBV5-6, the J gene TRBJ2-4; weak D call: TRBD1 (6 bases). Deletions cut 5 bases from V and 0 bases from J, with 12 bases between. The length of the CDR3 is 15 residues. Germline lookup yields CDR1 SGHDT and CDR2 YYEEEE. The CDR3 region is CASRRGILAKNIQYF. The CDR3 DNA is TGTGCCAGCAGAAGGGGGATCCTAGCCAAAAACATTCAGTACTTC.

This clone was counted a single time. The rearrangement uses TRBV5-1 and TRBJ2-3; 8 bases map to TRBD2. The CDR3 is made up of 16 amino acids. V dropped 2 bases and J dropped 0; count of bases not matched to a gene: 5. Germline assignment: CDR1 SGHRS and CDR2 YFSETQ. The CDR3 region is CASSFISGTSTDTQYF. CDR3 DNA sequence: TGCGCCAGCAGCTTTATTAGCGGGACAAGCACAGATACGCAGTATTTT.

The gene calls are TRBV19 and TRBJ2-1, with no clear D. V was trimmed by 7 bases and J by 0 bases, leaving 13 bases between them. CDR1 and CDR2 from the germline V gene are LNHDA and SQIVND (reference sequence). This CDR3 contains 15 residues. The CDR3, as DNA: TGTGCCAGTACTTTGACTGTCAGCTCCTACAATGAGCAGTTCTTC. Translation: CASTLTVSSYNEQFF.

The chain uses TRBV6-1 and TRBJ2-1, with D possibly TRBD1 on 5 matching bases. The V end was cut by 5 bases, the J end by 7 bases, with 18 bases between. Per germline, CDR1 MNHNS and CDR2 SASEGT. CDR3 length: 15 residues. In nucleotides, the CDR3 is TGTGCCAGCAGTCAACAAAGTAAAGGGGTGAATGAGCAGTTCTTC. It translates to CASSQQSKGVNEQFF.

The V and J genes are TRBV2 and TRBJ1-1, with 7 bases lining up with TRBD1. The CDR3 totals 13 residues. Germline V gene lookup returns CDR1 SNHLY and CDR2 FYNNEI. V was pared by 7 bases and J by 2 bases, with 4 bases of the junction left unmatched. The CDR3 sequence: CASTRTGNTEAFF. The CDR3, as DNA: TGTGCCAGCACTAGGACAGGAAACACTGAAGCTTTCTTT.

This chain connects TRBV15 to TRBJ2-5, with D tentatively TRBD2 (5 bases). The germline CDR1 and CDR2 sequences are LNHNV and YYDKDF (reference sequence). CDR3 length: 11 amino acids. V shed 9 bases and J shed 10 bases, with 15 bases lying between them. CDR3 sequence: CATVRYGIQYF. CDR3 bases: TGTGCCACGGTACGGTACGGGATCCAGTACTTC.

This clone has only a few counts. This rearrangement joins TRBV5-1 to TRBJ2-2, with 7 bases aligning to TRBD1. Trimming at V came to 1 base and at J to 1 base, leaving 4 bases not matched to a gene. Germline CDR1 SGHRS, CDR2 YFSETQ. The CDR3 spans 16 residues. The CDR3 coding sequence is TGCGCCAGCAGCTTGAGGGACAGTGGGAACACCGGGGAGCTGTTTTTT. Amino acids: CASSLRDSGNTGELFF.

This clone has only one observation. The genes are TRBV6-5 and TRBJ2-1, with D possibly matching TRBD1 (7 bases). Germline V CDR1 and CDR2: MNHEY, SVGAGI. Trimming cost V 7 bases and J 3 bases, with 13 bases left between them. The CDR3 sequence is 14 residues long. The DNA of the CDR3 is TGTGCCAGCAAGGAGGGGACAGACTACAATGAGCAGTTCTTC. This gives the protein CASKEGTDYNEQFF.

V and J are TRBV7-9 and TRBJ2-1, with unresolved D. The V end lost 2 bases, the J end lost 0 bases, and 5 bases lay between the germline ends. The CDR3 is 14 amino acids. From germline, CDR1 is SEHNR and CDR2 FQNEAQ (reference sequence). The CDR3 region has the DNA TGTGCCAGCAGCTTATCTAGCTCCTACAATGAGCAGTTCTTC. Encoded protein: CASSLSSSYNEQFF.

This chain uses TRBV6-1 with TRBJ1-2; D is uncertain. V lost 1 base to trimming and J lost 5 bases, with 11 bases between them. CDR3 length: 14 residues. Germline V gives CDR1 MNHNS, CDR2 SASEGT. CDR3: CASSEEIGPYGYTF. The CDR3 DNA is TGTGCCAGCAGTGAAGAAATCGGTCCATATGGCTACACCTTC.

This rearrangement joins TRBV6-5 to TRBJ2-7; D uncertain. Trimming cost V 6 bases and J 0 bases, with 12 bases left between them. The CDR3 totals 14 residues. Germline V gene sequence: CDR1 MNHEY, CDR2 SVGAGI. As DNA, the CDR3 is TGTGCCAGCAGACAGACGGTAAGCTCCTACGAGCAGTACTTC. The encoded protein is CASRQTVSSYEQYF.

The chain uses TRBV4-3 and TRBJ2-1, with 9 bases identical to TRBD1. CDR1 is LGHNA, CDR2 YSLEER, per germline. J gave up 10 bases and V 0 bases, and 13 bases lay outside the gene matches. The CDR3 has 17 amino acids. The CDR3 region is CASSQDLSGQGGSEQFF. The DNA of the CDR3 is TGCGCCAGCAGCCAAGATTTATCGGGACAGGGAGGGTCGGAGCAGTTCTTC.

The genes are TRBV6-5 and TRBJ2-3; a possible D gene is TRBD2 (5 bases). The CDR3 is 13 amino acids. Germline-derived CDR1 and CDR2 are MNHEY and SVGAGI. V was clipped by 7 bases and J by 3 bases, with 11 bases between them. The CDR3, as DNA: TGTGCCAGCACTGAGGGCAATACAGATACGCAGTATTTT. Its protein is CASTEGNTDTQYF.

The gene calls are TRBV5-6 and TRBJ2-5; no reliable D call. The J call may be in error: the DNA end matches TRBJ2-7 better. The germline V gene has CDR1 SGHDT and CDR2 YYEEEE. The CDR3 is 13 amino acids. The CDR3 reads CASSRGRIYEQYF. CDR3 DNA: TGTGCCAGCAGCCGCGGTCGGATCTACGAGCAGTACTTC.